One sample yielded the 11 T cell receptor beta chains listed below, sequenced in a study of regulatory T cells in long-lasting Graves disease. Library construction for TCR beta used iRepertoire HTBI primers and Arm-PCR of CDR3 regions. TCRdb re-analysed the multiplex PCR reads in MiXCR, keeping a single row per CDR3 protein. The repertoire holds hundreds of thousands of distinct CDR3 sequences, with around 15% as singletons. As for time point: newly diagnosed GD, antithyroid drugs for less than 3 months. From PBMCs, RNA was extracted and then used to make the TCR library. These data were also reused for a study on T cells in Graves' hyperthyroidism and ophthalmopathy.

The sequenced sample was peripheral blood mononuclear cells (PBMCs), obtained at new diagnosis, from a patient treated with antithyroid drugs. Receptor source: a man younger than 35 with Graves disease.

This clonotype was picked up a small number of times. The J gene is TRBJ2-1, the V gene TRBV5-8; D is unclear. CDR3 length: 10 amino acids. Germline V lookup: CDR1 SGHTS, CDR2 YDEGEE. Trimming left V 0 bases short and J 9 bases short, with 1 base between. The CDR3 region is CASSLVEQFF. The CDR3 nucleotides read TGTGCCAGCAGCTTGGTTGAGCAGTTCTTC.

This clonotype occurred many times. The CDR3 DNA sequence: TGTGCCAGCAGTACACTAGCAATCAATGAGCAGTTCTTC. It translates to CASSTLAINEQFF. The gene calls are TRBV6-1 and TRBJ2-1, with a possible D match to TRBD2 (6 bases). This CDR3 has 13 amino acids. CDR1 and CDR2 from the germline V gene are MNHNS and SASEGT. V dropped 5 bases and J dropped 6 bases, with 11 bases sitting between them.

This clonotype was detected many times. CDR3 region: CASSPRGGREKLFF. In nucleotides, the CDR3 is TGTGCCAGCTCACCTCGGGGTGGTCGAGAAAAACTGTTTTTT. The chain couples TRBV18 to TRBJ1-4; no firm D call. The CDR3 sequence is 14 residues long. From germline, CDR1 is KGHSH and CDR2 LQKENI. V was shortened by 3 bases and J by 8 bases, with 13 bases between the two germline ends.

This clonotype showed up many times. The chain combines TRBV10-3 with TRBJ2-1; D gene uncertain. V was trimmed by 0 bases and J by 0 bases, leaving 6 bases between them. CDR3 length: 15 residues. CDR1 ENHRY and CDR2 SYGVKD come from the germline V gene. CDR3 residues: CAISESRGSYNEQFF. Written as DNA, the CDR3 is TGTGCCATCAGTGAGTCGAGAGGCTCCTACAATGAGCAGTTCTTC.

This clonotype was seen a handful of times. The rearrangement joins TRBV19 to TRBJ2-1; a weak D match, TRBD2 (5 bases). Germline CDR1 is LNHDA and CDR2 is SQIVND (reference sequence). The CDR3 is made up of 15 amino acids. The V and J ends lost 3 bases and 2 bases respectively, with 11 bases between them. This chain's CDR3 is CASSIDFGTYNEQFF. Here the CDR3 DNA reads TGTGCCAGTAGTATCGATTTCGGGACCTACAATGAGCAGTTCTTC.

The gene calls are TRBV12-3 or TRBV12-4 and TRBJ2-3; 9 bases match TRBD2. This CDR3 region has 17 residues. V was pared by 2 bases and J by 10 bases, with 16 bases of the junction left unmatched. The CDR3 loop reads CASSLKGAGGPSLSQYF. The CDR3 DNA follows: TGTGCCAGCAGTTTAAAAGGGGCGGGAGGGCCCTCTCTCTCGCAGTATTTT.

This clonotype was seen only a few times. This sequence joins TRBV20-1 and TRBJ2-4, with unresolved D. Germline lookup yields CDR1 DFQATT and CDR2 SNEGSKA (reference sequence). The CDR3 spans 14 residues. The CDR3 region is CSCQAPVAKNIQYF. CDR3 nucleotides: TGCAGCTGCCAGGCCCCAGTAGCCAAAAACATTCAGTACTTC.

This clonotype turned up a few times. This chain joins TRBV3-1 and TRBJ2-3; the D gene is possibly TRBD2 (5 bases). Trimming shortened V by 5 bases and J by 4 bases, and 13 bases separated the two germline ends. Germline CDR1 reads LGHDT; CDR2 reads YNNKEL (reference sequence). CDR3 length: 14 residues. The CDR3: CASSNGVIADTQYF. CDR3 nucleotide sequence: TGTGCCAGCAGCAACGGGGTAATCGCAGATACGCAGTATTTT.

In this sample, this clonotype turned up many times. This chain links TRBV29-1 with TRBJ1-2; 9 nucleotides align to TRBD1. The junction had 4 bases not matched to a gene; V was cut back by 5 bases and J by 3 bases. Germline V gene data show CDR1 as SQVTM and CDR2 as ANQGSEA. This CDR3 is built from 13 residues. The DNA of the CDR3 is TGCAGCGTTTTCCGGGACAGGGACTATGGCTACACCTTC. Its translation is CSVFRDRDYGYTF.

The chain employs TRBV4-1 and TRBJ1-1, with TRBD1 matching over 11 bases. Trimming cost V 3 bases and J 6 bases; bases outside gene matches: 12. The length of the CDR3 is 17 residues. Germline V CDR1 and CDR2: MGHRA, YSYEKL. CDR3 nucleotides: TGCGCCAGCAGCCATCCTACCAAGAGGGGACAGGGGGCTGAAGCTTTCTTT. It encodes CASSHPTKRGQGAEAFF.

This clonotype has a count of ten or more. V is TRBV12-3 or TRBV12-4 and J is TRBJ1-5; maybe TRBD1 (6 bases). The CDR3 loop spans 17 amino acids. Trimming stripped 2 bases from V and 0 bases from J, with 14 bases between. CDR3 loop: CASSLPRQDYSNQPQHF. DNA of the CDR3: TGTGCCAGCAGTTTACCCAGACAGGACTATAGCAATCAGCCCCAGCATTTT.